This TCR beta chain was identified during a study of cytomegalovirus exposure and HLA in healthy donors. Study in general: In a later analysis, the roughly 120 validation repertoires were reported to have used the same platform as the approximately 690 first-cohort repertoires. Study results and caveats: Three chains linked to CMV were shown in vitro to be specific for CMV antigens.

Profiling relied on immunoSEQ multiplex PCR, and the TCRdb table lists in-frame clones only, not all of them. The sample has 55,000 to 80,000 clones, 85% to 95% seen once. On this clone itself: The antigen remains undetermined.

With V trimmed by 6 bases and J by 1 base, 4 bases remained unmatched. Germline V lookup: CDR1 MNHEY, CDR2 SVGAGI. This CDR3 has 14 amino acids. This TCR was recovered from a man aged 18 to 29 in good health and CMV-seronegative. Sequencing was carried out using PBMCs. The J gene is TRBJ1-1, the V gene TRBV6-5, with TRBD1 identical over 8 bases. The CDR3 protein is CASRQGAGNTEAFF. For the CDR3, the DNA is TGTGCCAGCAGGCAGGGGGCGGGGAACACTGAAGCTTTCTTT.